The 9 T cell receptor beta chains below come from one sample, sequenced in a study of blood T cell repertoires in COVID-19. Data came from immunoSEQ multiplex PCR; TCRdb stores just in-frame clones and leaves some out. The data hold roughly 250,000 clones, with around 85% observed a single time. Sequencing was done on a sample of peripheral blood. The origin of the receptors is a human donor with COVID-19, enrolled during active disease. The donor label of this sample is uncertain.

V is TRBV19 and J is TRBJ1-4; D may be TRBD1 (5 bases). V was pared by 8 bases and J by 4 bases, with 20 bases between. CDR3 size: 16 residues. The germline V gene encodes CDR1 LNHDA and CDR2 SQIVND (reference sequence). The CDR3, as DNA: TGTGCCAGTGGGGGACCGGGGGGAAACATTAATGAAAAACTGTTTTTT. It translates to CASGGPGGNINEKLFF.

The genes are TRBV14 and TRBJ1-4; 9 nucleotides match TRBD1. V was pared by 4 bases and J by 4 bases, with 1 base of the junction left unmatched. The germline V gene has CDR1 SGHDN and CDR2 FVKESK. CDR3 length: 14 residues. In nucleotides, the CDR3 is TGTGCCAGCAGCCGACAGGGGGGTAATGAAAAACTGTTTTTT. This encodes CASSRQGGNEKLFF.

The V and J genes are TRBV6-6 and TRBJ2-7, with D maybe TRBD2 (6 bases). Per germline, CDR1 MNHNY and CDR2 SVGAGI (reference sequence). The CDR3 totals 14 residues. V was cut by 0 bases and J by 13 bases, with 19 bases left in between. The CDR3 region has the DNA TGTGCCAGCAGTTACTCCGGGGGAAGGCAGGCGGGTTACTTC. Translated, it gives CASSYSGGRQAGYF.

This chain uses TRBV28 with TRBJ1-2, with D perhaps TRBD1 (5 bases). The CDR3 is 17 amino acids. Between the trimmed V and J ends, which lost 3 bases and 6 bases, there was a span of 23 bases. In germline, CDR1 is MDHEN, CDR2 SYDVKM. This CDR3 is CASSFVSRGGGRNGYTF. The CDR3 bases are TGTGCCAGCAGTTTCGTGTCGCGGGGCGGTGGGAGAAATGGCTACACCTTC.

This chain connects TRBV6-5 to TRBJ2-1; TRBD2 matches 9 bases. This CDR3 comprises 15 residues. V lost 6 bases to trimming and J lost 4 bases; unmatched junction nucleotides: 7. The germline V gene encodes CDR1 MNHEY and CDR2 SVGAGI. CDR3 nucleotides: TGTGCCAGCAGACTGGGACTAGCTGATTACAATGAGCAGTTCTTC. It translates to CASRLGLADYNEQFF.

The chain links TRBV4-1 to TRBJ2-2; 9 positions match TRBD1. The CDR3 length is 16 residues. Germline assignment: CDR1 MGHRA and CDR2 YSYEKL. The trim removed 5 bases at V and 6 bases at J, leaving 10 bases unmatched. The CDR3, as DNA: TGCGCCAGCAGCACGCCGGGACAGGGATCGGCCGGGGAGCTGTTTTTT. It encodes CASSTPGQGSAGELFF.

The chain uses TRBV7-8 and TRBJ1-2; TRBD1 agrees at 7 bases. CDR3 length equals 13 residues. The junction had 4 bases not matched to a gene; V was cut back by 5 bases and J by 4 bases. Germline values: CDR1 SGHVS, CDR2 FQNEAQ. CDR3 in amino acids: CASSIGTAYGYTF. The CDR3 nucleotides are TGTGCCAGCAGCATCGGGACAGCCTATGGCTACACCTTC. The full variable domain, its missing parts supplied by reference TRBV7-8 and TRBJ1-2, is GAGVSQSPRYKVAKRGQDVALRCDPISGHVSLFWYQQALGQGPEFLTYFQNEAQLDKSGLPSDRFFAERPEGSVSTLKIQRTQQEDSAVYLCASSIGTAYGYTFGSGTRLTVV.

The chain links TRBV7-9 to TRBJ1-2; D is undetermined. Germline-derived CDR1 and CDR2 are SEHNR and FQNEAQ (reference sequence). The CDR3 spans 15 residues. Trimming left V 2 bases short and J 4 bases short, with 14 bases between. The CDR3 bases are TGTGCCAGCAGCTTAATCGGGGTCCCAATCTATGGCTACACCTTC. It encodes CASSLIGVPIYGYTF.

This clone showed up just a few times. The chain is built from TRBV28 and TRBJ2-7; TRBD2 aligns across 8 bases. CDR3 length: 17 amino acids. Germline CDR1 and CDR2: MDHEN and SYDVKM. V gave up 7 bases and J gave up 4 bases; unmatched junction bases: 18. The CDR3 loop is CASNKFGVAGSLYEQYF. CDR3 sequence (DNA): TGTGCCAGCAACAAATTCGGGGTAGCGGGAAGCCTTTACGAGCAGTACTTC.